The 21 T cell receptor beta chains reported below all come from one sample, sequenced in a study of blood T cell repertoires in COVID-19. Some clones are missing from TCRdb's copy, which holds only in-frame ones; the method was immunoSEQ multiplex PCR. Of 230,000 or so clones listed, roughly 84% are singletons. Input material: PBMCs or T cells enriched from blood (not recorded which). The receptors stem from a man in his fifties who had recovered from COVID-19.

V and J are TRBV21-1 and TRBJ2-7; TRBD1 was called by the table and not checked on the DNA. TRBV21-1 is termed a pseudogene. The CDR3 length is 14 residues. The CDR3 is CASSKGPGDYEQYF. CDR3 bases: TGTGCCAGCAGCAAAGGACCAGGGGACTACGAGCAGTACTTC.

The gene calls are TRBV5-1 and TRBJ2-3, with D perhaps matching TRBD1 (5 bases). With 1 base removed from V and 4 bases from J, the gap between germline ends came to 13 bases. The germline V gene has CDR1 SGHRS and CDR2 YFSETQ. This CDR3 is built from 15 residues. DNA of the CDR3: TGCGCCAGCAGCTTGCAGCAGGGTGGCCCAGATACGCAGTATTTT. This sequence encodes CASSLQQGGPDTQYF. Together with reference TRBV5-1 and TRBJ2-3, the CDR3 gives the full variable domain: KAGVTQTPRYLIKTRGQQVTLSCSPISGHRSVSWYQQTPGQGLQFLFEYFSETQRNKGNFPGRFSGRQFSNSRSEMNVSTLELGDSALYLCASSLQQGGPDTQYFGPGTRLTVL.

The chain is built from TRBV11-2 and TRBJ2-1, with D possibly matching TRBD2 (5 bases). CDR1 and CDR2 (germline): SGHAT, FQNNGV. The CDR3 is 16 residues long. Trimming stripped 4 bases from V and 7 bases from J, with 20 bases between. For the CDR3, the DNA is TGTGCCAGCAGCTCCATCCTGGCGGGTGTGGGGAATGAGCAGTTCTTC. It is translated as CASSSILAGVGNEQFF. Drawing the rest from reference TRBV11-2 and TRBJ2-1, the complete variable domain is EAGVAQSPRYKIIEKRQSVAFWCNPISGHATLYWYQQILGQGPKLLIQFQNNGVVDDSQLPKDRFSAERLKGVDSTLKIQPAKLEDSAVYLCASSSILAGVGNEQFFGPGTRLTVL.

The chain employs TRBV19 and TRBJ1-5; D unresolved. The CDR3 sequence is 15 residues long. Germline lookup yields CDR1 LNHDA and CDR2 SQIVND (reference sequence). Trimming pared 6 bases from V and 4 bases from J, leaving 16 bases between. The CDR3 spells CASSDVGEANQPQHF. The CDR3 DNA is TGTGCCAGTAGCGATGTCGGGGAGGCGAATCAGCCCCAGCATTTT.

CDR3 DNA sequence: TGCGCCAGCAGCACGGGACAGGGTAAGGTCCTATCCTACAATGAGCAGTTCTTC. As protein: CASSTGQGKVLSYNEQFF. This chain uses TRBV5-1 with TRBJ2-1; 9 bases line up with TRBD1. V gave up 4 bases and J gave up 1 base; unmatched junction bases: 12. This CDR3 has 18 residues. In germline, CDR1 is SGHRS, CDR2 YFSETQ.

The CDR3 sequence is CASSIALGGVEQYF. CDR3 nucleotides: TGTGCCAGTAGTATCGCGCTGGGGGGTGTTGAGCAGTACTTC. The chain employs TRBV19 and TRBJ2-7; a weak D match, TRBD2 (6 bases). CDR1 is LNHDA, CDR2 SQIVND, per germline (reference sequence). The CDR3 has 14 amino acids. The V gene lost 3 bases and the J gene lost 7 bases, with 16 bases spanning the gap.

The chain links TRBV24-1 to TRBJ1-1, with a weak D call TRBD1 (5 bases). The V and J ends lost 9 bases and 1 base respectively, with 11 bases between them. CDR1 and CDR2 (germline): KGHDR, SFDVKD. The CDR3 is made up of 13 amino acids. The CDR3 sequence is CATRSGGNTEAFF. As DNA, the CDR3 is TGTGCCACCCGGTCGGGGGGGAACACTGAAGCTTTCTTT.

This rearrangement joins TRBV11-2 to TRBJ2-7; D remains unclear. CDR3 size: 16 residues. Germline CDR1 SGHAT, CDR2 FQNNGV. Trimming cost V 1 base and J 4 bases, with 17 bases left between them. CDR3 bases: TGTGCCAGCAGCTTAGGCGTGGGTAACCTAGGTTACGAGCAGTACTTC. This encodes CASSLGVGNLGYEQYF.

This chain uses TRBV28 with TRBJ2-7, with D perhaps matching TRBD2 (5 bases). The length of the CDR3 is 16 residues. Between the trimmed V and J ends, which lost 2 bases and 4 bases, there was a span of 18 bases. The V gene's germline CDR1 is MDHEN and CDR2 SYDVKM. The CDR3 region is CASSLRGGRLTYEQYF. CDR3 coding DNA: TGTGCCAGCAGTTTACGCGGCGGGCGGCTGACTTACGAGCAGTACTTC.

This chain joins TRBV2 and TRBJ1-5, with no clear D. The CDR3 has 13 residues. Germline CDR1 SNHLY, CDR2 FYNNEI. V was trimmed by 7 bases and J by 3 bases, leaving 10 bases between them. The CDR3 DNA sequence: TGTGCCAGCACCCCGGAGGTCAATCAGCCCCAGCATTTT. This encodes CASTPEVNQPQHF.

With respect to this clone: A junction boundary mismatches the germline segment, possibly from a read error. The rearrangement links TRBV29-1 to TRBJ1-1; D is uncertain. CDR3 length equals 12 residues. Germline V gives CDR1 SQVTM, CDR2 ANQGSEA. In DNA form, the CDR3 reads TGCAGTACTCCTCTGAAGCCCCCCGAGGAAGTCTTT. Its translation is CSTPLKPPEEVF.

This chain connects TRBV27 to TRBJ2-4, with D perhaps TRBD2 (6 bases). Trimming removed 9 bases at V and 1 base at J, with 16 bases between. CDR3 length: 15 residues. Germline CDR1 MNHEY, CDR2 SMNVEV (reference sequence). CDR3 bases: TGTGCCAGTCCCGGGCCTGGGAGGGCCAAAAACATTCAGTACTTC. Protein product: CASPGPGRAKNIQYF.

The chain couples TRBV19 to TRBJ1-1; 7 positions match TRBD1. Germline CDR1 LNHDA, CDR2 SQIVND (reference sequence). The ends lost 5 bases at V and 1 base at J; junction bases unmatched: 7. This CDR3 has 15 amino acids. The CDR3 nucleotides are TGTGCCAGTAGTGAAACCGGGACAGCGAACACTGAAGCTTTCTTT. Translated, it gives CASSETGTANTEAFF.

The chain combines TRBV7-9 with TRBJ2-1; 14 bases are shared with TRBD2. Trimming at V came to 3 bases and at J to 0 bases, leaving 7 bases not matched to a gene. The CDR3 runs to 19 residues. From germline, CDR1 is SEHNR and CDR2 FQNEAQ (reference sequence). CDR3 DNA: TGTGCCAGCAGCTTGGGACTAGCGGGGGACCTTCGCTCCTACAATGAGCAGTTCTTC. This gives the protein CASSLGLAGDLRSYNEQFF.

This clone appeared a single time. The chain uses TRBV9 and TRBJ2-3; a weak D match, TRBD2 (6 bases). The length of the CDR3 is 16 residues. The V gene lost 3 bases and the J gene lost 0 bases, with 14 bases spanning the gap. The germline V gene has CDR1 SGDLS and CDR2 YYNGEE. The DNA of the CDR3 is TGTGCCAGCAGCGCCAACGCGGGGTCTAGCACAGATACGCAGTATTTT. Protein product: CASSANAGSSTDTQYF.

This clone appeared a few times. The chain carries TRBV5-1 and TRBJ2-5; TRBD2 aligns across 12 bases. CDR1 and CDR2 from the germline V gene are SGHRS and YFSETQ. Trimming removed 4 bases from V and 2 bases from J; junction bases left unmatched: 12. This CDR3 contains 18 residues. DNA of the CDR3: TGCGCCAGCAGCCTAACAACTAGCGGGGGGACCTATCAAGAGACCCAGTACTTC. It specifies CASSLTTSGGTYQETQYF.

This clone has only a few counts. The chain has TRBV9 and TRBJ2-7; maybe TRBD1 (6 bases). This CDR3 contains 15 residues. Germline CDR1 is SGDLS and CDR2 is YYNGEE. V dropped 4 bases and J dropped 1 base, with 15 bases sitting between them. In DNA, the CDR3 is TGTGCCAGCAGCATACAGGGTGAGGGATCCTACGAGCAGTACTTC. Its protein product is CASSIQGEGSYEQYF.

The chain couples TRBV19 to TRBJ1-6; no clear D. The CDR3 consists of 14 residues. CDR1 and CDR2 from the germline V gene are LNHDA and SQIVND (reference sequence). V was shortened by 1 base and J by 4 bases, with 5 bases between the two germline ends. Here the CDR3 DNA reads TGTGCCAGTAGTATAGCAGATTATAATTCACCCCTCCACTTT. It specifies CASSIADYNSPLHF.

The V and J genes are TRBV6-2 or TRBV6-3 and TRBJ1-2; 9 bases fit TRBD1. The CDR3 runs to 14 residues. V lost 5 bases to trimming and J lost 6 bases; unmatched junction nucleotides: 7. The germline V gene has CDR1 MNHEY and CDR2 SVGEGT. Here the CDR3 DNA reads TGTGCCAGCAGTACACCGGGACAGGGCGATGGCTACACCTTC. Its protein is CASSTPGQGDGYTF.

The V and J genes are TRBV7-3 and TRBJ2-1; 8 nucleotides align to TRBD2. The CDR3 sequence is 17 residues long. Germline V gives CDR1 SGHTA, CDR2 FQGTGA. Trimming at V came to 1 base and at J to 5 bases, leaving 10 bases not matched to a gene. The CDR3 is CASSLIPSGSLHNEQFF. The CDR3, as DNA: TGTGCCAGCAGCTTAATCCCCAGCGGGAGCCTCCACAATGAGCAGTTCTTC. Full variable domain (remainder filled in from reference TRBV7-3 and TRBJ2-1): GAGVSQTPSNKVTEKGKYVELRCDPISGHTALYWYRQSLGQGPEFLIYFQGTGAADDSGLPNDRFFAVRPEGSVSTLKIQRTERGDSAVYLCASSLIPSGSLHNEQFFGPGTRLTVL.

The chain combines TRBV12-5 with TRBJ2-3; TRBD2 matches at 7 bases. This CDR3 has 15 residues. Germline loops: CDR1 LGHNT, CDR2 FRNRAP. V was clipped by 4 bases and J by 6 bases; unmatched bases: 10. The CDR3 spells CASGWGGSSADTQYF. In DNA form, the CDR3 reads TGTGCTAGTGGTTGGGGCGGGAGTTCTGCGGATACGCAGTATTTT.